Below, 24 T cell receptor beta chains from the same sample are listed, as sequenced in a study of blood T cells in healthy people across ages. A second roughly 6 to 12 cycle PCR used barcoded and J-beta primers. TCRdb re-called the 5' RACE reads with MiXCR, one entry per CDR3 protein. The data show around 600,000 distinct CDR3 sequences, around 48% seen once. The specimen was blood. These receptor sequences come from an elderly man in good health.

The CDR3 sequence is CASSSTGASREQYF. As DNA, the CDR3 is TGTGCCAGCAGCTCGACCGGGGCCTCCCGAGAGCAGTACTTC. The chain links TRBV7-3 to TRBJ2-5; D is tentatively TRBD1 or TRBD2 (5 bases each). The CDR3 consists of 14 residues. V was shortened by 4 bases and J by 11 bases, with 20 bases between the two germline ends. From germline, CDR1 is SGHTA and CDR2 FQGTGA.

The genes are TRBV21-1 and TRBJ2-6; the table names TRBD2, a call not compared with the DNA. TRBV21-1 is assigned pseudogene status. The CDR3 is made up of 18 amino acids. The CDR3 DNA follows: TGTGCCAGCAGCAAAGACCTGGCGGGGGTTCCTGGGGCCAACGTCCTGACTTTC. Protein: CASSKDLAGVPGANVLTF.

This clonotype has at least ten counts. The gene calls are TRBV12-3 or TRBV12-4 and TRBJ1-5; no reliable D call. This CDR3 is 13 amino acids long. Trimming took off 6 bases at V and 8 bases at J, with 14 bases between the two ends. Written as DNA, the CDR3 is TGTGCCAGCAGCCCTCAGGAGCAAAAGCCCCAGCATTTT. Amino acid sequence: CASSPQEQKPQHF.

The chain couples TRBV12-3 or TRBV12-4 to TRBJ2-7; 7 nucleotides match TRBD1. CDR3 length: 14 amino acids. V lost 7 bases to trimming and J lost 2 bases; unmatched junction nucleotides: 8. CDR3: CASTTDRVTYEQYF. CDR3 DNA sequence: TGTGCCAGCACCACCGACAGGGTCACCTACGAGCAGTACTTC.

This rearrangement joins TRBV6-2 or TRBV6-3 to TRBJ2-6, with a possible D match to TRBD1 (6 bases). Trimming stripped 6 bases from V and 1 base from J, with 10 bases between. CDR1 MNHEY and CDR2 SVGEGT come from the germline V gene. The CDR3 is made up of 15 amino acids. CDR3 in DNA: TGTGCCAGCAGCAATCAGGGGTCTGGGGCCAACGTCCTGACTTTC. The encoded protein is CASSNQGSGANVLTF.

The chain combines TRBV5-1 with TRBJ1-1; D uncertain. This CDR3 is built from 12 residues. Germline V gene lookup returns CDR1 SGHRS and CDR2 YFSETQ. V lost 6 bases and J lost 0, with 6 bases in between. The CDR3 loop is CASTGVNTEAFF. The CDR3 nucleotides read TGCGCCAGCACGGGCGTGAACACTGAAGCTTTCTTT.

The V and J genes are TRBV29-1 and TRBJ2-3; 10 bases map to TRBD2. This CDR3 has 14 residues. In germline, CDR1 is SQVTM, CDR2 ANQGSEA. V was pared by 4 bases and J by 6 bases, with 7 bases of the junction left unmatched. This chain's CDR3 is CSVGVLAGLDTQYF. CDR3 DNA: TGCAGCGTTGGGGTACTAGCGGGACTGGATACGCAGTATTTT.

In DNA form, the CDR3 reads TGTGCCAGCAGCCAACAGGGGAGCAATCAGCCCCAGCATTTT. It translates to CASSQQGSNQPQHF. The genes are TRBV5-4 and TRBJ1-5, with 7 bases that match TRBD1. V shed 4 bases and J 1 base; nucleotides not matched to a gene: 2. CDR1 SGHNT and CDR2 YYREEE come from the germline V gene (reference sequence). This CDR3 is 14 amino acids long.

This rearrangement joins TRBV12-3 or TRBV12-4 to TRBJ1-2; possibly TRBD1 for D (6 bases). The germline V and J ends were trimmed by 6 bases and 4 bases, with 18 bases remaining between them. CDR3 length equals 15 residues. The CDR3 is CASSPVLTGSYGYTF. CDR3 nucleotides: TGTGCCAGCAGCCCTGTCTTAACAGGGAGCTATGGCTACACCTTC.

The CDR3 DNA follows: TGCGCCAGCAGTGAGAGCGACAGGGCAGGCTACGAGCAGTACTTC. Protein sequence: CASSESDRAGYEQYF. V is TRBV10-2 and J is TRBJ2-7; 7 nucleotides match TRBD1. Germline CDR1 reads WSHSY; CDR2 reads SAAADI. CDR3 length: 15 residues. V lost 2 bases to trimming and J lost 3 bases; unmatched junction nucleotides: 7.

The chain recombines TRBV7-2 with TRBJ2-3, with 8 positions matching TRBD1. The junction had 6 bases not matched to a gene; V was cut back by 5 bases and J by 5 bases. This CDR3 has 14 amino acids. CDR1 is SGHTA, CDR2 FQGNSA, per germline. CDR3 loop: CASSPRQGKDTQYF. The CDR3 nucleotides read TGTGCCAGCAGCCCACGACAGGGGAAAGATACGCAGTATTTT.

This rearrangement joins TRBV10-3 to TRBJ1-1; D ambiguous. This CDR3 is built from 14 residues. V was cut by 0 bases and J by 1 base, with 6 bases left in between. Germline lookup yields CDR1 ENHRY and CDR2 SYGVKD. The CDR3 reads CAISESGRNTEAFF. DNA of the CDR3: TGTGCCATCAGTGAGTCGGGCCGGAACACTGAAGCTTTCTTT.

At least ten counts were recorded for this clonotype. V gene TRBV6-5 combines with J gene TRBJ2-2; D gene ambiguous. CDR1 is MNHEY and CDR2 is SVGAGI in the germline V gene. This CDR3 has 15 residues. V gave up 8 bases and J gave up 3 bases, with 16 bases separating them. CDR3 coding DNA: TGTGCCAGCGGGAAGGGCGGCCTATACACCGGGGAGCTGTTTTTT. It specifies CASGKGGLYTGELFF.

This clonotype was seen more than once but under ten times. Just one base apart from a much larger clone, this may be a read error. CDR3 nucleotides: TGTGCCAGCAGCCAAGCCCACGAGCAGTACTTC. Translating it yields CASSQAHEQYF. This chain uses TRBV3-1 with TRBJ2-7; no reliable D call. V dropped 1 base and J dropped 5 bases, with 3 bases sitting between them. This CDR3 is 11 amino acids long. CDR1 and CDR2 from the germline V gene are LGHDT and YNNKEL (reference sequence).

With regard to this clonotype: An end of the junction does not agree with germline; a read error may underlie this. The chain recombines TRBV24-1 with TRBJ2-5; 7 bases fit TRBD2. The CDR3 totals 15 residues. Germline lookup yields CDR1 KGHDR and CDR2 SFDVKD. In DNA form, the CDR3 reads TGTGCCATCAGTGATTCCGGGACTACGGGAGAGACCCAGTACTTC. The encoded protein is CAISDSGTTGETQYF.

The chain couples TRBV2 to TRBJ2-7, with 7 bases lining up with TRBD2. V dropped 5 bases and J dropped 6; count of bases not matched to a gene: 4. The CDR3 has 12 residues. CDR1 and CDR2 (germline): SNHLY, FYNNEI. The CDR3 loop reads CASSRDYCEQYF. In DNA form, the CDR3 reads TGTGCCAGCAGTCGGGACTACTGCGAGCAGTACTTC.

Worth noting for this clonotype: One junction end does not reproduce the germline sequence, and a read error may be involved. The V and J genes are TRBV7-2 and TRBJ2-3; D call uncertain. The CDR3 sequence is 14 residues long. The V gene's germline CDR1 is SGHTA and CDR2 FQGNSA. The CDR3 sequence is CASSVAGQSWAQYF. In DNA, the CDR3 is TGTGCCAGCAGCGTAGCAGGTCAATCATGGGCGCAGTATTTT.

This clonotype was counted only a few times. The chain uses TRBV20-1 and TRBJ2-7, with a tentative D call TRBD2 (6 bases). Trimming left V 3 bases short and J 0 bases short, with 15 bases between. The germline gives CDR1 DFQATT, CDR2 SNEGSKA (reference sequence). This CDR3 contains 15 residues. DNA for the CDR3: TGCAGTGCTAGGGGTGGACACGGGAGCTCCTACGAGCAGTACTTC. Protein sequence: CSARGGHGSSYEQYF.

V usage is TRBV7-2 and J usage is TRBJ2-4; the match to TRBD2 covers 12 bases. After removal of 1 base from V and 13 bases from J, the junction contained 8 bases not matched to a gene. This CDR3 is 15 amino acids long. Per the germline V gene, CDR1 is SGHTA and CDR2 is FQGNSA. In DNA, the CDR3 is TGTGCCAGCAGCTTAGAGGTCCTAGCGGGAGGGCAGCAGTACTTC. The encoded protein is CASSLEVLAGGQQYF.

This chain links TRBV7-2 with TRBJ1-4; tentative D call: TRBD1 (5 bases). Looked up from germline, CDR1 is SGHTA and CDR2 is FQGNSA. V lost 1 base, J lost 12 bases, and 12 bases lay in between. The CDR3 has 13 residues. The CDR3 DNA reads as TGTGCCAGCAGCTTAGGGGCAGGGCGGGAACTGTTTTTT. Translated, it gives CASSLGAGRELFF.

This clonotype has only a few counts. This sequence joins TRBV20-1 and TRBJ1-5; possibly TRBD1 for D (6 bases). The CDR3 extends over 16 amino acids. The V end lost 6 bases, the J end lost 2 bases, and 20 bases lay between the germline ends. The germline V gene encodes CDR1 DFQATT and CDR2 SNEGSKA (reference sequence). The CDR3 reads CSAWSTGPGGNQPQHF. The CDR3 coding sequence is TGCAGTGCGTGGTCCACAGGGCCGGGGGGCAATCAGCCCCAGCATTTT.

The chain links TRBV20-1 to TRBJ2-1; tentative D call: TRBD2 (7 bases). With 3 bases removed from V and 5 bases from J, the gap between germline ends came to 17 bases. The CDR3 consists of 15 residues. Looked up from germline, CDR1 is DFQATT and CDR2 is SNEGSKA (reference sequence). This CDR3 is CSASGSRGAHNEQFF. The CDR3 bases are TGCAGTGCTAGCGGGAGCCGGGGGGCCCACAATGAGCAGTTCTTC.

The table lists this clonotype with a few counts. The chain uses TRBV7-9 and TRBJ2-3, with 11 bases fitting TRBD2. The CDR3 has 16 amino acids. Germline values: CDR1 SEHNR, CDR2 FQNEAQ (reference sequence). V gave up 5 bases and J gave up 7 bases; unmatched junction bases: 11. The CDR3 bases are TGTGCCAGCAGCACCCCACTAGCGGGAGTAGGAAATACGCAGTATTTT. This codes for CASSTPLAGVGNTQYF.

The chain couples TRBV19 to TRBJ2-7, with D uncertain. The CDR3 is made up of 12 amino acids. With 4 bases removed from V and 6 bases from J, the gap between germline ends came to 10 bases. CDR1 LNHDA and CDR2 SQIVND come from the germline V gene (reference sequence). CDR3 sequence (DNA): TGTGCCAGTAGTACCCAGTGGGGCGAGCAGTACTTC. Translated: CASSTQWGEQYF.